What follows are 24 T cell receptor beta chains derived from one specimen sequenced in a study of beta chain features in type 1 diabetes. The study, taken as a whole, reports: Moderate yet significant TCRB CDR3 shortening was seen in Type 1 diabetes patients in all four CD4+ subsets.

No antigen is known for these receptors. cDNA synthesis used the whole RNA isolate, giving expressed TCRB sequences. Assay used: immunoSEQ multiplex PCR; TCRdb lists only in-frame clones, some missing. The sample has some 240,000 clones; roughly 17% are singletons. Specimen: naive CD4+ T cells from blood. The receptors were sampled from a man between 25 and 39 years old with type 1 diabetes.

The chain combines TRBV9 with TRBJ2-1, with D perhaps being TRBD1 or TRBD2 (7 bases each). Trimming shortened V by 4 bases and J by 3 bases, and 20 bases separated the two germline ends. This CDR3 comprises 17 residues. The germline V gene encodes CDR1 SGDLS and CDR2 YYNGEE. The CDR3 here is CASSPRGGGGGYNEQFF. CDR3 coding DNA: TGTGCCAGCAGCCCCCGAGGAGGGGGCGGGGGCTACAATGAGCAGTTCTTC.

The chain employs TRBV5-1 and TRBJ2-5; TRBD1 is a possible D gene (5 bases). Trimming removed 0 bases from V and 5 bases from J, with 11 bases in between. Germline V gene lookup returns CDR1 SGHRS and CDR2 YFSETQ. This CDR3 contains 14 residues. The CDR3 nucleotides read TGCGCCAGCAGCTTGGGACAGCTAAAGGAGACCCAGTACTTC. Residues: CASSLGQLKETQYF.

The V and J genes are TRBV29-1 and TRBJ2-3; a possible D gene is TRBD1 (6 bases). The CDR3 runs 13 residues. With 7 bases removed from V and 3 bases from J, the gap between germline ends came to 14 bases. Germline-derived CDR1 and CDR2 are SQVTM and ANQGSEA. The CDR3 nucleotides are TGCAGCGCTGCCAGGGGTGGGACAGATACGCAGTATTTT. Residues: CSAARGGTDTQYF.

The chain uses TRBV7-9 and TRBJ1-1; possibly TRBD1 for D (5 bases). CDR3 size: 15 residues. With 1 base removed from V and 4 bases from J, the gap between germline ends came to 13 bases. The germline V gene has CDR1 SEHNR and CDR2 FQNEAQ (reference sequence). The CDR3 DNA reads TGTGCCAGCAGCTTAGGTCAGGGCCGGATCACTGAAGCTTTCTTT. It encodes CASSLGQGRITEAFF.

This chain uses TRBV7-9 with TRBJ1-2, with no clear D. V was shortened by 4 bases and J by 2 bases, with 11 bases between the two germline ends. This CDR3 has 14 amino acids. Germline loops: CDR1 SEHNR, CDR2 FQNEAQ (reference sequence). CDR3 protein: CASSSRSENYGYTF. CDR3 nucleotides: TGTGCCAGCAGCTCCAGATCGGAGAACTATGGCTACACCTTC.

This clone appeared a few times. The rearrangement links TRBV28 to TRBJ2-7; possible D gene TRBD2, 6 bases. Trimming left V 2 bases short and J 0 bases short, with 11 bases between. Germline V lookup: CDR1 MDHEN, CDR2 SYDVKM. This CDR3 spans 15 amino acids. The CDR3 nucleotides read TGTGCCAGCAGTTTAGGAGGGCGGCCCTCCTACGAGCAGTACTTC. Protein: CASSLGGRPSYEQYF.

This clone occurred a few times. The rearrangement joins TRBV30 to TRBJ1-4; maybe TRBD1 (5 bases). The germline V gene has CDR1 GTSNPN and CDR2 SVGIG (reference sequence). The V gene lost 4 bases and the J gene lost 7 bases, with 13 bases spanning the gap. This CDR3 is 13 amino acids long. The CDR3 DNA sequence: TGTGCCTGGACGGGACGGAGAATTGAAAAACTGTTTTTT. Residues: CAWTGRRIEKLFF.

This clone was recorded a few times. This rearrangement joins TRBV29-1 to TRBJ1-2; 7 bases fit TRBD1. The germline CDR1 and CDR2 sequences are SQVTM and ANQGSEA. J gave up 4 bases and V 5 bases, and 7 bases lay outside the gene matches. The CDR3 contains 13 residues. CDR3 bases: TGCAGCGTTTCGGAGGGGGCCCTCTATGGCTACACCTTC. Residues: CSVSEGALYGYTF.

This clone has a handful of counts. Additional DNA sequences in this sample encode the identical CDR3. This chain links TRBV7-9 with TRBJ2-3; 8 nucleotides match TRBD1. The CDR3 is 14 amino acids. Germline CDR1 reads SEHNR; CDR2 reads FQNEAQ (reference sequence). Trimming cost V 5 bases and J 1 base; bases outside gene matches: 2. The CDR3 loop is CASSLDRGTDTQYF. For the CDR3, the DNA is TGTGCCAGCAGCCTGGACAGGGGCACAGATACGCAGTATTTT. Full variable domain (outside the CDR3, taken from reference TRBV7-9 and TRBJ2-3): DTGVSQNPRHKITKRGQNVTFRCDPISEHNRLYWYRQTLGQGPEFLTYFQNEAQLEKSRLLSDRFSAERPKGSFSTLEIQRTEQGDSAMYLCASSLDRGTDTQYFGPGTRLTVL.

This clone was seen more than once but under ten times. The chain is built from TRBV6-6 and TRBJ2-7; a possible D gene is TRBD2 (6 bases). V dropped 6 bases and J dropped 3 bases, with 15 bases sitting between them. This CDR3 region has 14 residues. Germline-derived CDR1 and CDR2 are MNHNY and SVGAGI (reference sequence). CDR3 DNA sequence: TGTGCCAGCAGAACCCCCGGAGGGTACTACGAGCAGTACTTC. Its protein product is CASRTPGGYYEQYF.

The CDR3 is CASSPRTARGYGYTF. The CDR3 nucleotides are TGTGCCAGCAGCCCCCGGACAGCCCGGGGCTATGGCTACACCTTC. The V gene is TRBV7-9, the J gene TRBJ1-2; maybe TRBD1 (6 bases). Looked up from germline, CDR1 is SEHNR and CDR2 is FQNEAQ (reference sequence). The length of the CDR3 is 15 residues. V shed 5 bases and J shed 4 bases, with 17 bases lying between them.

This clone was detected many times. The sample carries other DNA sequences with the same CDR3. The V and J genes are TRBV29-1 and TRBJ2-4, with no clear D. CDR3 length: 13 residues. Germline CDR1 and CDR2: SQVTM and ANQGSEA. Deletions cut 6 bases from V and 0 bases from J, with 9 bases between. CDR3 in amino acids: CSVAGLAKNIQYF. The DNA of the CDR3 is TGCAGCGTCGCAGGTTTAGCCAAAAACATTCAGTACTTC.

V and J are TRBV30 and TRBJ1-4; D unresolved. CDR3 length: 15 amino acids. Germline V CDR1 and CDR2: GTSNPN, SVGIG (reference sequence). V was pared by 4 bases and J by 6 bases, with 18 bases between. The CDR3 here is CAWTRTELRDEKLFF. The CDR3 bases are TGTGCCTGGACCCGTACAGAACTTAGGGATGAAAAACTGTTTTTT. Based on the CDR3 plus reference TRBV30 and TRBJ1-4, the full variable domain is SQTIHQWPATLVQPVGSPLSLECTVEGTSNPNLYWYRQAAGRGLQLLFYSVGIGQISSEVPQNLSASRPQDRQFILSSKKLLLSDSGFYLCAWTRTELRDEKLFFGSGTQLSVL.

This chain joins TRBV7-8 and TRBJ2-1; the D is unclear. The V gene lost 6 bases and the J gene lost 7 bases, with 16 bases spanning the gap. The CDR3 runs to 14 residues. The germline V gene encodes CDR1 SGHVS and CDR2 FQNEAQ. The CDR3 nucleotides read TGTGCCAGCAGAAAAGACCGATATCTGAATGAGCAGTTCTTC. Translation: CASRKDRYLNEQFF.

V gene TRBV7-2 combines with J gene TRBJ1-3, with no clear D. Germline V CDR1 and CDR2: SGHTA, FQGNSA. There are 14 residues in the CDR3. V gave up 5 bases and J gave up 8 bases, with 16 bases separating them. CDR3 bases: TGTGCCAGCAGCCGAGGAGATCCAGTTCACACCATATATTTT. Amino acid sequence: CASSRGDPVHTIYF.

The chain carries TRBV5-1 and TRBJ2-1; a possible D gene is TRBD2 (5 bases). Trimming shortened V by 0 bases and J by 10 bases, and 8 bases separated the two germline ends. The CDR3 contains 12 residues. Germline values: CDR1 SGHRS, CDR2 YFSETQ. The CDR3, as DNA: TGCGCCAGCAGCTTGGAAAGCGGAGAGCAGTTCTTC. Protein: CASSLESGEQFF.

Regarding this clone: Other DNA sequences in this sample translate to the same CDR3. The rearrangement links TRBV5-1 to TRBJ2-7, with unresolved D. Trimming cost V 0 bases and J 1 base, with 8 bases left between them. Looked up from germline, CDR1 is SGHRS and CDR2 is YFSETQ. The CDR3 is made up of 14 amino acids. CDR3 DNA: TGCGCCAGCAGCTTGGATGGCGGATCCTACGAGCAGTACTTC. Translation: CASSLDGGSYEQYF.

The chain links TRBV28 to TRBJ2-1; 10 positions agree with TRBD2. The CDR3 is 16 amino acids. The ends lost 6 bases at V and 4 bases at J; junction bases unmatched: 9. The V gene's germline CDR1 is MDHEN and CDR2 SYDVKM. The chain's CDR3 is CASRELAGRSYNEQFF. DNA of the CDR3: TGTGCCAGCAGAGAACTAGCGGGAAGGTCATACAATGAGCAGTTCTTC.

This clone was detected a few times. The rearrangement uses TRBV10-3 and TRBJ1-1; 7 bases map to TRBD1. Per the germline V gene, CDR1 is ENHRY and CDR2 is SYGVKD. V shed 8 bases and J 1 base; nucleotides not matched to a gene: 1. The CDR3 spans 12 residues. This CDR3 reads CAIWTGNTEAFF. CDR3 in DNA: TGTGCCATCTGGACAGGGAACACTGAAGCTTTCTTT.

This clone was detected only a few times. The chain carries TRBV30 and TRBJ2-2, with D perhaps TRBD1 (6 bases). The CDR3 totals 13 residues. Germline V CDR1 and CDR2: GTSNPN, SVGIG (reference sequence). Trimming removed 5 bases at V and 5 bases at J, with 12 bases between. The CDR3 region is CAWGRGRTGELFF. CDR3 DNA: TGTGCCTGGGGCAGGGGACGGACCGGGGAGCTGTTTTTT.

The chain combines TRBV5-1 with TRBJ2-3; TRBD2 aligns across 8 bases. With V trimmed by 6 bases and J by 3 bases, 6 bases remained unmatched. The CDR3 spans 14 residues. In germline, CDR1 is SGHRS, CDR2 YFSETQ. CDR3 DNA sequence: TGCGCCAGCAACGGGAGGGAAGGAACAGATACGCAGTATTTT. This translates into CASNGREGTDTQYF.

This sequence joins TRBV4-1 and TRBJ2-5, with D possibly being TRBD1 (5 bases). The V end lost 2 bases, the J end lost 1 base, and 5 bases lay between the germline ends. There are 13 residues in the CDR3. Germline V gene sequence: CDR1 MGHRA, CDR2 YSYEKL. The CDR3 loop reads CASSQRGQETQYF. CDR3 bases: TGCGCCAGCAGCCAAAGGGGCCAAGAGACCCAGTACTTC.

The V gene is TRBV5-1, the J gene TRBJ2-5; TRBD1 is a possible D gene (5 bases). Germline lookup yields CDR1 SGHRS and CDR2 YFSETQ. The CDR3 sequence is 15 residues long. The V and J ends lost 1 base and 4 bases respectively, with 14 bases between them. CDR3 in DNA: TGCGCCAGCAGCTTGTTTGGGGCAGACGGAGAGACCCAGTACTTC. Translating it yields CASSLFGADGETQYF.

CDR3 sequence: CASSYLADKQFF. The DNA for the CDR3 is TGCGCCAGCAGCTATTTAGCGGACAAGCAGTTCTTC. The chain links TRBV5-1 to TRBJ2-1; D may be TRBD2 (6 bases). The CDR3 is made up of 12 amino acids. V lost 3 bases to trimming and J lost 11 bases, with 12 bases between them. CDR1 SGHRS and CDR2 YFSETQ come from the germline V gene.